Sequencing of this TCR beta chain was carried out in a study of OX40 agonist ivuxolimab in advanced cancers. CDR1 and CDR2 (germline): SGHRS, YFSETQ. V was cut by 0 bases and J by 4 bases, with 3 bases left in between. The CDR3 contains 12 residues. This clone was counted only a few times. Assay: immunoSEQ multiplex PCR; the TCRdb copy retains only in-frame clones and omits some. The sample contains tens of thousands of clones, roughly 84% of which appear only once. The source material was CD4+ or CD8+ T cells sorted from blood, sampled in a trial of the OX40 agonist ivuxolimab. The rearrangement links TRBV5-1 to TRBJ2-3; D call uncertain. The sequence derives from an adult with an advanced solid tumor such as melanoma, head and neck, liver or kidney cancer. The CDR3 protein is CASSLAADTQYF. The CDR3 region has the DNA TGCGCCAGCAGCTTGGCCGCAGATACGCAGTATTTT.